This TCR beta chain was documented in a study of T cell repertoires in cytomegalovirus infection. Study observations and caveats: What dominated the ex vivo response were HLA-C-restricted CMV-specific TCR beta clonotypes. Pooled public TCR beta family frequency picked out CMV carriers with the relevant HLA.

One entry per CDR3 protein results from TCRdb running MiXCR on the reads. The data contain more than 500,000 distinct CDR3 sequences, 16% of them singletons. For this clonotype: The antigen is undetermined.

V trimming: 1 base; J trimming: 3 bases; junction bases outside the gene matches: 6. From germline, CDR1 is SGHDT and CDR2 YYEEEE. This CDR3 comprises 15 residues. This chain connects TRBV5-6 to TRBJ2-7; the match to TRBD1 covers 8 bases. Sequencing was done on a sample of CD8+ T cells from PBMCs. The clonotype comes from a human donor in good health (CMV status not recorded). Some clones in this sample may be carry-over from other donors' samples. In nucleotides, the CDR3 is TGTGCCAGCAGCTTGCCGGACAGGGCACACTACGAGCAGTACTTC. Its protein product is CASSLPDRAHYEQYF.